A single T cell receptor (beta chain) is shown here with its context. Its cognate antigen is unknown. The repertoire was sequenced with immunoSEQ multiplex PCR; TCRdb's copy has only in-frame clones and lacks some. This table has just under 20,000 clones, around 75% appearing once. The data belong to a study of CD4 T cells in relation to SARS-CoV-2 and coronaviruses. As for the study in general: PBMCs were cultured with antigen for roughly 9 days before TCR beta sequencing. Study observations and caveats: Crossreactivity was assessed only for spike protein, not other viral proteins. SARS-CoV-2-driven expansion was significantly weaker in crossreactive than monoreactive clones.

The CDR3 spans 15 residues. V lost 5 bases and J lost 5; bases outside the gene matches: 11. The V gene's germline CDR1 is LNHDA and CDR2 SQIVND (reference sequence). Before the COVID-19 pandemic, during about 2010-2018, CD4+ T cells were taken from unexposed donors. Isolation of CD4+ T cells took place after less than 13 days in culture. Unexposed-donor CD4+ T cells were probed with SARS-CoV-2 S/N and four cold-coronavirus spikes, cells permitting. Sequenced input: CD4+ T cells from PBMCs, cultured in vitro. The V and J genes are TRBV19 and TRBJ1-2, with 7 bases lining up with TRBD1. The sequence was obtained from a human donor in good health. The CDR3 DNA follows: TGTGCCAGTAGTTCCGGACAGGAGGTATGGTATGGCTACACCTTC. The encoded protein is CASSSGQEVWYGYTF.